This TCR beta chain was found in a study of blood T cell repertoires in COVID-19. As for the study in general: There were acute and convalescent COVID-19 samples, and they came from the United States, Italy and Spain.

Authors' analysis steps: Amplification of reference gene primers was used by the study to estimate nucleated cell counts. Method: immunoSEQ multiplex PCR; TCRdb's copy keeps in-frame clones and lacks some. V and J calls and clone size come straight from that table; D and trimming were deduced from the DNA. The sample has 250,000 to 300,000 clones, about 85% seen once. Trimming shortened V by 2 bases and J by 1 base, and 12 bases separated the two germline ends. The CDR3 spans 16 residues. The germline gives CDR1 KGHSH, CDR2 LQKENI. The participants were between about 18 and 90 years old and came from roughly 25 US areas. Cohorts were based on clinical histories the participants reported.

The sequenced sample was PBMCs or T cells enriched from blood (not recorded which). The rearrangement joins TRBV18 to TRBJ1-5; D is possibly TRBD1 (5 bases). The receptor was isolated from a woman aged 45-60 years who had been exposed to COVID-19. CDR3 in amino acids: CASSPGAKGSNQPQHF. Here the CDR3 DNA reads TGTGCCAGCTCACCAGGGGCGAAAGGGAGCAATCAGCCCCAGCATTTT.